Listed below are T cell receptor beta chains from one sample, sequenced in a study of blood T cells in healthy people across ages. TCRdb ran MiXCR on the 5' RACE reads and lists one entry per CDR3 protein. The table lists hundreds of thousands of distinct CDR3 sequences, roughly 44% of them singletons. The specimen sequenced was blood. Receptors originate from a man between 60 and 75 years old in good health. Both conserved end residues are part of each CDR3. D genes are given only for firm matches. The size of a clone is reported for some rows only, either as once, few or many, or as a class for expanded clones.

D: NA
size: NA
J: TRBJ2-7
V: TRBV6-2/TRBV6-3
CDR3: CASRLAGSGYEQYF
DNA: TGTGCCAGCAGATTAGCCGGGTCAGGCTACGAGCAGTACTTC

D: NA
size: NA
J: TRBJ2-3
V: TRBV30
CDR3: CAWSVEGHTQYF
DNA: TGTGCCTGGAGTGTGGAAGGTCATACGCAGTATTTT

D: TRBD1
size: NA
J: TRBJ1-6
V: TRBV27
CDR3: CASSQQGNNSPLHF
DNA: TGTGCCAGCAGTCAACAGGGGAATAACTCACCCCTCCACTTT

D: NA
size: few
J: TRBJ2-7
V: TRBV5-1
CDR3: CASSLNRYEQYF
DNA: TGCGCCAGCAGCTTGAATCGCTACGAGCAGTACTTC

D: TRBD1
size: few
J: TRBJ1-1
V: TRBV7-2
CDR3: CASRAGGSGTEAFF
DNA: TGTGCCAGCAGGGCAGGGGGGAGTGGCACTGAAGCTTTCTTT

D: NA
size: NA
J: TRBJ2-5
V: TRBV5-6
CDR3: CASSSTSFLETQYF
DNA: TGTGCCAGCAGCTCGACTAGTTTCCTAGAGACCCAGTACTTC

D: NA
size: NA
J: TRBJ1-1
V: TRBV20-1
CDR3: CSASVPSRGAFF
DNA: TGCAGTGCATCTGTCCCCTCTAGGGGAGCTTTCTTT

D: NA
size: NA
J: TRBJ2-7
V: TRBV12-3/TRBV12-4
CDR3: CASSRRPASQSSYEQYF
DNA: TGTGCCAGCAGCCGTAGGCCAGCCAGTCAAAGCTCCTACGAGCAGTACTTC

D: NA
size: NA
J: TRBJ1-5
V: TRBV4-3
CDR3: CASSPDLGDQPQHF
DNA: TGCGCCAGCAGCCCGGACCTCGGTGATCAGCCCCAGCATTTT

D: TRBD1
size: NA
J: TRBJ2-1
V: TRBV4-3
CDR3: CASSQEPGQGYNEQFF
DNA: TGCGCCAGCAGCCAGGAACCGGGACAGGGTTACAATGAGCAGTTCTTC

D: NA
size: NA
J: TRBJ2-7
V: TRBV20-1
CDR3: CSAEDSAASYEQYF
DNA: TGCAGTGCAGAAGACAGCGCAGCCTCCTACGAGCAGTACTTC

D: TRBD2
size: few
J: TRBJ2-7
V: TRBV6-5
CDR3: CASQTSTYEQYF
DNA: TGTGCCAGCCAGACTAGCACTTACGAGCAGTACTTC

D: TRBD1
size: NA
J: TRBJ1-1
V: TRBV4-1
CDR3: CASSHVTGMNTEAFF
DNA: TGCGCCAGCAGCCACGTGACAGGGATGAACACTGAAGCTTTCTTT

D: NA
size: NA
J: TRBJ2-1
V: TRBV7-3
CDR3: CASSSSPNEQFF
DNA: TGTGCCAGCAGCTCATCCCCGAATGAGCAGTTCTTC

D: TRBD1
size: NA
J: TRBJ2-4
V: TRBV6-2/TRBV6-3
CDR3: CASKGTGRTWAQNIQYF
DNA: TGTGCCAGCAAAGGGACAGGGCGAACCTGGGCCCAAAACATTCAGTACTTC

D: NA
size: many
J: TRBJ2-1
V: TRBV29-1
CDR3: CSVEDMRGDLYNEQFF
DNA: TGCAGCGTTGAAGATATGAGGGGGGACTTATACAATGAGCAGTTCTTC

D: NA
size: NA
J: TRBJ1-3
V: TRBV30
CDR3: CAGQQGGGGNTIYF
DNA: TGTGCCGGGCAACAGGGCGGTGGTGGAAACACCATATATTTT

D: NA
size: NA
J: TRBJ2-7
V: TRBV29-1
CDR3: CSVSAFYEQYF
DNA: TGCAGCGTTAGTGCTTTCTACGAGCAGTACTTC

D: NA
size: NA
J: TRBJ1-5
V: TRBV4-3
CDR3: CASSPTWTGYNQPQHF
DNA: TGCGCCAGCAGCCCTACCTGGACGGGATACAATCAGCCCCAGCATTTT

D: TRBD1
size: few
J: TRBJ1-5
V: TRBV12-3/TRBV12-4
CDR3: CASRGGQGARGNQPQHF
DNA: TGTGCCAGCCGAGGGGGACAGGGGGCTCGAGGCAATCAGCCCCAGCATTTT

D: NA
size: few
J: TRBJ1-6
V: TRBV24-1
CDR3: CATSDHRAAANSPLHF
DNA: TGTGCCACCAGTGATCACCGTGCAGCCGCGAATTCACCCCTCCACTTT

D: NA
size: few
J: TRBJ2-5
V: TRBV3-1
CDR3: CASSLGSRGGEVTQYF
DNA: TGTGCCAGCAGCCTAGGATCCAGGGGAGGGGAAGTGACCCAGTACTTC

D: TRBD1
size: few
J: TRBJ1-2
V: TRBV6-6
CDR3: CASSFDRGPNYGYTF
DNA: TGTGCCAGCAGTTTCGACAGGGGCCCTAACTATGGCTACACCTTC

D: NA
size: NA
J: TRBJ2-3
V: TRBV20-1
CDR3: CSARGVGGGDTQYF
DNA: TGCAGTGCTAGAGGGGTTGGGGGTGGAGATACGCAGTATTTT

D: NA
size: NA
J: TRBJ1-2
V: TRBV25-1
CDR3: CASSGGGPHYGYTF
DNA: TGTGCCAGCAGTGGGGGGGGGCCTCACTATGGCTACACCTTC

D: NA
size: NA
J: TRBJ2-3
V: TRBV10-1
CDR3: CASSESTLTSTDTQYF
DNA: TGCGCCAGCAGTGAATCGACCTTGACCAGCACAGATACGCAGTATTTT

D: NA
size: NA
J: TRBJ2-1
V: TRBV6-1
CDR3: CASSNRWGSNEQFF
DNA: TGTGCCAGCAGCAACCGTTGGGGGAGCAATGAGCAGTTCTTC

D: TRBD2
size: many
J: TRBJ2-3
V: TRBV10-3
CDR3: CAIMASGAAGDTQYF
DNA: TGTGCCATCATGGCTAGCGGGGCGGCGGGAGATACGCAGTATTTT

D: TRBD1
size: NA
J: TRBJ2-7
V: TRBV13
CDR3: CASSSGQENTYEQYF
DNA: TGTGCCAGCAGCTCCGGACAGGAAAATACCTACGAGCAGTACTTC

D: TRBD2
size: NA
J: TRBJ2-3
V: TRBV12-3/TRBV12-4
CDR3: CAGSPAGGTDTQYF
DNA: TGTGCCGGCAGCCCAGCGGGGGGCACAGATACGCAGTATTTT

D: NA
size: NA
J: TRBJ1-2
V: TRBV7-9
CDR3: CASTIGQTNYGYTF
DNA: TGTGCCAGCACCATCGGACAAACTAACTATGGCTACACCTTC

D: TRBD1
size: NA
J: TRBJ2-1
V: TRBV6-2/TRBV6-3
CDR3: CASSYLGTGGPYNEQFF
DNA: TGTGCCAGCAGTTACCTCGGGACAGGGGGCCCCTACAATGAGCAGTTCTTC